This paragraph reports one T cell receptor (beta chain). The antigen is undetermined. The sample belongs to a study of T cells expressing NK-cell markers. Across the whole study: Sorted CD3+CD56-NKG2C+, CD3+CD56+NKG2C+ and CD3+CD56+NKG2C- T cells supplied the TCR beta repertoires. The sequencing cohort of eight donors included seven HCMV-seropositive individuals and one seronegative individual.

The length of the CDR3 is 16 residues. Germline loops: CDR1 SGHDT, CDR2 YYEEEE. The study, taken as a whole, reports: In roughly six donors, dominant CD3+CD56+NKG2C+ clonotypes ranked among the top 10 CD8+ clonotypes.

From the 5' RACE reads, TCRdb lists one entry per CDR3 protein and no DNA. Its clone listing holds 150,000 or so distinct CDR3 sequences. This receptor was taken from a woman aged 18 to 75 in good health. The sequenced material came from blood T cells: a sorted CD56 or NKG2C T cell subset, CD4+ or CD8+ T cells, or bulk PBMC T cells (not recorded which). The V and J genes are TRBV5-6 and TRBJ2-1; TCRdb's D call of TRBD1 is untestable without DNA. This chain's CDR3 is CASNERGHPSYNEQFF.